The 14 T cell receptor beta chains given below trace back to one sample, sequenced in a study of neoadjuvant anti-PD-1 for oral cavity cancer. Method: immunoSEQ multiplex PCR; TCRdb's copy keeps in-frame clones and lacks some. This table has about 72,000 clones, 65% to 85% appearing once. The sequences come from PBMCs, collected before nivolumab (anti-PD-1) treatment. The receptors shown here come from a person between 40 and 85 years old with oral cavity squamous cell carcinoma.

The chain employs TRBV9 and TRBJ2-2; a possible D gene is TRBD1 (6 bases). Trimming removed 4 bases from V and 1 base from J, with 14 bases in between. The CDR3 is 16 residues long. Germline assignment: CDR1 SGDLS and CDR2 YYNGEE. The DNA of the CDR3 is TGTGCCAGCAGCCTAAGGGACACCAGGAACACCGGGGAGCTGTTTTTT. Translation gives CASSLRDTRNTGELFF.

This sequence joins TRBV5-1 and TRBJ2-3, with D tentatively TRBD2 (5 bases). Trimming took 4 bases from V and 1 from J, leaving 19 bases between them. Germline V gene lookup returns CDR1 SGHRS and CDR2 YFSETQ. The CDR3 consists of 17 residues. CDR3 loop: CASSPPGPGGGTDTQYF. CDR3 DNA sequence: TGCGCCAGCAGCCCCCCGGGCCCAGGAGGAGGCACAGATACGCAGTATTTT.

The J gene is TRBJ2-7, the V gene TRBV6-1; 8 bases map to TRBD1. Losses at the gene ends were 2 bases for V and 3 bases for J; bases not matched to a gene: 12. The length of the CDR3 is 17 residues. Germline lookup yields CDR1 MNHNS and CDR2 SASEGT. The CDR3 spells CASSEYLWRDRGYEQYF. In DNA, the CDR3 is TGTGCCAGCAGTGAATATTTGTGGCGAGACAGGGGCTACGAGCAGTACTTC.

In its sample, this clone was seen once. The genes are TRBV6-5 and TRBJ1-1; D unresolved. In germline, CDR1 is MNHEY, CDR2 SVGAGI. Trimming took off 7 bases at V and 0 bases at J, with 9 bases between the two ends. This CDR3 region has 13 residues. CDR3 region: CASTFNLNTEAFF. In DNA, the CDR3 is TGTGCCAGCACTTTCAACTTGAACACTGAAGCTTTCTTT.

The CDR3, as DNA: TGTGCCAGCAGCCCGAGTTACTATGGCTACACCTTC. It is translated as CASSPSYYGYTF. The rearrangement links TRBV7-9 to TRBJ1-2; no clear D. Germline CDR1 and CDR2: SEHNR and FQNEAQ (reference sequence). The CDR3 is 12 amino acids. The V end was cut by 5 bases, the J end by 3 bases, with 7 bases between.

The rearrangement uses TRBV5-1 and TRBJ2-2, with 11 bases identical to TRBD2. CDR3 length: 16 amino acids. V gave up 3 bases and J gave up 5 bases; unmatched junction bases: 6. In germline, CDR1 is SGHRS, CDR2 YFSETQ. The chain's CDR3 is CASSSRTSGRTGELFF. CDR3 nucleotides: TGCGCCAGCAGCTCCCGGACTAGCGGGCGGACCGGGGAGCTGTTTTTT.

The chain combines TRBV4-1 with TRBJ1-2; D gene unclear. V lost 1 base, J lost 5 bases, and 17 bases lay in between. Looked up from germline, CDR1 is MGHRA and CDR2 is YSYEKL. The CDR3 contains 16 residues. The chain's CDR3 is CASSQGYFQTRYGYTF. In DNA form, the CDR3 reads TGCGCCAGCAGCCAAGGGTATTTTCAGACAAGGTATGGCTACACCTTC.

The chain combines TRBV7-2 with TRBJ1-2; D is unresolved. Germline assignment: CDR1 SGHTA and CDR2 FQGNSA. The CDR3 sequence is 12 residues long. The V end was cut by 11 bases, the J end by 8 bases, with 18 bases between. The CDR3 here is CAEGKGSHGYTF. In DNA, the CDR3 is TGTGCCGAGGGAAAGGGTAGTCACGGCTACACCTTC.

The rearrangement links TRBV7-9 to TRBJ1-1; a possible D gene is TRBD1 (5 bases). The CDR3 sequence is 14 residues long. Trimming pared 3 bases from V and 3 bases from J, leaving 11 bases between. CDR1 and CDR2 from the germline V gene are SEHNR and FQNEAQ (reference sequence). This chain's CDR3 is CASSFHPRDTEAFF. Written as DNA, the CDR3 is TGTGCCAGCAGCTTTCACCCCAGGGACACTGAAGCTTTCTTT.

Written as DNA, the CDR3 is TGTGCCAGCAGTGAATTTGAGGGGAATAATGAAAAACTGTTTTTT. Translation: CASSEFEGNNEKLFF. This rearrangement joins TRBV6-1 to TRBJ1-4; D perhaps matches TRBD1 (5 bases). V dropped 2 bases and J dropped 4 bases, with 11 bases sitting between them. The CDR3 extends over 15 amino acids. Germline loops: CDR1 MNHNS, CDR2 SASEGT.

V gene TRBV10-3 combines with J gene TRBJ1-2; a weak D match, TRBD1 (5 bases). The CDR3 is 13 residues long. The germline CDR1 and CDR2 sequences are ENHRY and SYGVKD. The V end was cut by 4 bases, the J end by 2 bases, with 8 bases between. CDR3 sequence reads: CAISVSGNYGYTF. As DNA, the CDR3 is TGTGCCATCAGTGTATCAGGGAACTATGGCTACACCTTC.

The gene calls are TRBV10-2 and TRBJ2-2; TRBD1 matches 7 bases. V shed 1 base, J shed 8 bases, and the junction held 1 base outside the gene matches. The length of the CDR3 is 13 residues. Germline CDR1 is WSHSY and CDR2 is SAAADI. The DNA of the CDR3 is TGCGCCAGCAGTGAGTTACAGGGGGGGGAGCTGTTTTTT. It is translated as CASSELQGGELFF.

V usage is TRBV10-2 and J usage is TRBJ2-2; TRBD1 agrees at 10 bases. The germline V gene encodes CDR1 WSHSY and CDR2 SAAADI. V dropped 7 bases and J dropped 4; count of bases not matched to a gene: 9. The CDR3 is 16 amino acids. CDR3 nucleotide sequence: TGCGCCAGCACCTCACCTGGGACAGGGGCCACCGGGGAGCTGTTTTTT. It specifies CASTSPGTGATGELFF.

This chain joins TRBV7-6 and TRBJ2-1; unclear D gene. CDR1 is SGHVS and CDR2 is FNYEAQ in the germline V gene. The V end lost 2 bases, the J end lost 4 bases, and 6 bases lay between the germline ends. The CDR3 is made up of 13 amino acids. This CDR3 reads CASSLQRYNEQFF. DNA for the CDR3: TGTGCCAGCAGCTTACAAAGATACAATGAGCAGTTCTTC. The complete variable domain, with remaining parts taken from reference TRBV7-6 and TRBJ2-1, reads GAGVSQSPRYKVTKRGQDVALRCDPISGHVSLYWYRQALGQGPEFLTYFNYEAQQDKSGLPNDRFSAERPEGSISTLTIQRTEQRDSAMYRCASSLQRYNEQFFGPGTRLTVL.